This passage covers 14 T cell receptor beta chains from one sample sequenced in a study of CD8+ T cells in alopecia areata. Treatment given: oral pan-JAK inhibitor, 5-10 mg twice daily. RNA extraction was followed by reverse transcription into cDNA, which acted as the sequencing template. Libraries were prepared by immunoSEQ multiplex PCR; TCRdb keeps only in-frame clonotypes and omits some of them. The sample lists approximately 160,000 clones, 55% to 75% occurring once. Specimen: CD4+ T cells sorted from blood, collected at week 24, from a patient treated with tofacitinib. These receptors were taken from a human donor with alopecia areata.

CDR3 protein: CASSARPTGEETQYF. The CDR3 coding sequence is TGTGCCAGCAGCGCCAGGCCTACGGGTGAAGAGACCCAGTACTTC. The J gene is TRBJ2-5, the V gene TRBV4-2; D unclear. Germline CDR1 and CDR2: LGHNA and YNFKEQ. V was pared by 5 bases and J by 3 bases, with 16 bases between. The CDR3 totals 15 residues.

This clone came up once. The chain combines TRBV7-2 with TRBJ2-7, with TRBD1 matching 7 bases. Per germline, CDR1 SGHTA and CDR2 FQGNSA. V was pared by 5 bases and J by 4 bases, with 14 bases of the junction left unmatched. This CDR3 comprises 16 residues. CDR3 nucleotide sequence: TGTGCCAGCAGCCGGGGAGCTGTCAGGGGGTGGTACGAGCAGTACTTC. Protein sequence: CASSRGAVRGWYEQYF.

The chain carries TRBV30 and TRBJ2-7; D may be TRBD1 (6 bases). The CDR3 spans 13 residues. Germline V lookup: CDR1 GTSNPN, CDR2 SVGIG (reference sequence). The germline V and J ends were trimmed by 5 bases and 0 bases, with 11 bases remaining between them. The CDR3 bases are TGTGCCTGGGTGAGGACAGACTCCTACGAGCAGTACTTC. This codes for CAWVRTDSYEQYF.

This chain links TRBV2 with TRBJ2-7; 11 bases are a match to TRBD2. The V gene end was trimmed by 6 bases and the J gene end by 6 bases; junction bases not matched to a gene: 7. Per the germline V gene, CDR1 is SNHLY and CDR2 is FYNNEI. The CDR3 has 14 amino acids. CDR3 protein: CASRLAGGRREQYF. CDR3 in DNA: TGTGCCAGCAGATTAGCGGGGGGGCGTCGCGAGCAGTACTTC.

This clone was detected only a few times. The rearrangement links TRBV29-1 to TRBJ2-3, with D possibly being TRBD2 (5 bases). CDR1 and CDR2 from the germline V gene are SQVTM and ANQGSEA. V lost 7 bases to trimming and J lost 4 bases, with 12 bases between them. The CDR3 extends over 12 amino acids. Here the CDR3 DNA reads TGCAGCGGCGGGTCTGGGGCAGATACGCAGTATTTT. Its translation is CSGGSGADTQYF.

The chain uses TRBV14 and TRBJ2-3; 11 bases align to TRBD2. Germline CDR1 and CDR2: SGHDN and FVKESK. J lost 6 bases, V lost 5 bases, and 10 bases had no gene match. CDR3 length: 16 residues. The CDR3, as DNA: TGTGCCAGCAGCGATCGATTACTAGCGGGGGCTGATACGCAGTATTTT. This translates into CASSDRLLAGADTQYF.

The chain employs TRBV5-1 and TRBJ1-1; 7 bases fit TRBD1. The J segment lost 1 base and the V segment lost 3 bases, leaving 3 bases of the junction unmatched. The germline V gene has CDR1 SGHRS and CDR2 YFSETQ. The CDR3 is 14 amino acids. CDR3: CASSWNRGNTEAFF. The CDR3 DNA reads TGCGCCAGCAGCTGGAACAGGGGGAACACTGAAGCTTTCTTT.

The V call is TRBV6-6, the J call TRBJ1-2; 11 bases agree with TRBD1. J was trimmed by 6 bases and V by 5 bases; bases with no gene match: 8. CDR3 length: 15 residues. Per the germline V gene, CDR1 is MNHNY and CDR2 is SVGAGI (reference sequence). CDR3 nucleotides: TGTGCCAGCAGTGATCCGGGACAGGGGGTAGATGGCTACACCTTC. It specifies CASSDPGQGVDGYTF.

J is TRBJ2-7 and V is TRBV6-6; D is perhaps TRBD1 (5 bases). CDR1 and CDR2 from the germline V gene are MNHNY and SVGAGI (reference sequence). Trimming pared 5 bases from V and 6 bases from J, leaving 14 bases between. The CDR3 spans 13 residues. The CDR3 DNA reads as TGTGCCAGCAGTCCGACGACAGCGTCCGAGCAGTACTTC. This translates into CASSPTTASEQYF.

This clone was counted only a few times. The chain has TRBV10-3 and TRBJ2-1; D is possibly TRBD2 (5 bases). Deletions cut 4 bases from V and 0 bases from J, with 10 bases between. From germline, CDR1 is ENHRY and CDR2 SYGVKD. The CDR3 has 15 amino acids. CDR3 sequence (DNA): TGTGCCATCAGTGCAGGCGGGCCCTCCTACAATGAGCAGTTCTTC. Its translation is CAISAGGPSYNEQFF.

This chain connects TRBV7-9 to TRBJ1-2; D may be TRBD1 (6 bases). This CDR3 has 12 residues. From germline, CDR1 is SEHNR and CDR2 FQNEAQ (reference sequence). Trimming shortened V by 5 bases and J by 4 bases, and 8 bases separated the two germline ends. CDR3 loop: CASSRDIYGYTF. The CDR3 bases are TGTGCCAGCAGCCGGGACATCTATGGCTACACCTTC.

The V gene is TRBV6-5, the J gene TRBJ1-5; no clear D gene. CDR1 MNHEY and CDR2 SVGAGI come from the germline V gene. V was cut by 5 bases and J by 1 base, with 9 bases left in between. The CDR3 loop spans 14 amino acids. CDR3 sequence: CASSPPGSNQPQHF. In nucleotides, the CDR3 is TGTGCCAGCAGTCCGCCGGGGAGCAATCAGCCCCAGCATTTT.

This chain links TRBV9 with TRBJ2-2; 9 bases are shared with TRBD1. Germline values: CDR1 SGDLS, CDR2 YYNGEE. This CDR3 spans 17 amino acids. Trimming cost V 4 bases and J 6 bases; bases outside gene matches: 13. The CDR3 region is CASSTPSGTGSSGELFF. The DNA of the CDR3 is TGTGCCAGCAGCACACCCTCCGGGACAGGGAGTTCCGGGGAGCTGTTTTTT. The complete variable domain, with remaining parts taken from reference TRBV9 and TRBJ2-2, reads DSGVTQTPKHLITATGQRVTLRCSPRSGDLSVYWYQQSLDQGLQFLIQYYNGEERAKGNILERFSAQQFPDLHSELNLSSLELGDSALYFCASSTPSGTGSSGELFFGEGSRLTVL.

This chain uses TRBV30 with TRBJ2-3; D is possibly TRBD2 (6 bases). Germline V CDR1 and CDR2: GTSNPN, SVGIG (reference sequence). The CDR3 contains 13 residues. V lost 3 bases and J lost 0, with 7 bases in between. The CDR3 here is CAWRGLSTDTQYF. In DNA, the CDR3 is TGTGCCTGGAGGGGACTGAGCACAGATACGCAGTATTTT.